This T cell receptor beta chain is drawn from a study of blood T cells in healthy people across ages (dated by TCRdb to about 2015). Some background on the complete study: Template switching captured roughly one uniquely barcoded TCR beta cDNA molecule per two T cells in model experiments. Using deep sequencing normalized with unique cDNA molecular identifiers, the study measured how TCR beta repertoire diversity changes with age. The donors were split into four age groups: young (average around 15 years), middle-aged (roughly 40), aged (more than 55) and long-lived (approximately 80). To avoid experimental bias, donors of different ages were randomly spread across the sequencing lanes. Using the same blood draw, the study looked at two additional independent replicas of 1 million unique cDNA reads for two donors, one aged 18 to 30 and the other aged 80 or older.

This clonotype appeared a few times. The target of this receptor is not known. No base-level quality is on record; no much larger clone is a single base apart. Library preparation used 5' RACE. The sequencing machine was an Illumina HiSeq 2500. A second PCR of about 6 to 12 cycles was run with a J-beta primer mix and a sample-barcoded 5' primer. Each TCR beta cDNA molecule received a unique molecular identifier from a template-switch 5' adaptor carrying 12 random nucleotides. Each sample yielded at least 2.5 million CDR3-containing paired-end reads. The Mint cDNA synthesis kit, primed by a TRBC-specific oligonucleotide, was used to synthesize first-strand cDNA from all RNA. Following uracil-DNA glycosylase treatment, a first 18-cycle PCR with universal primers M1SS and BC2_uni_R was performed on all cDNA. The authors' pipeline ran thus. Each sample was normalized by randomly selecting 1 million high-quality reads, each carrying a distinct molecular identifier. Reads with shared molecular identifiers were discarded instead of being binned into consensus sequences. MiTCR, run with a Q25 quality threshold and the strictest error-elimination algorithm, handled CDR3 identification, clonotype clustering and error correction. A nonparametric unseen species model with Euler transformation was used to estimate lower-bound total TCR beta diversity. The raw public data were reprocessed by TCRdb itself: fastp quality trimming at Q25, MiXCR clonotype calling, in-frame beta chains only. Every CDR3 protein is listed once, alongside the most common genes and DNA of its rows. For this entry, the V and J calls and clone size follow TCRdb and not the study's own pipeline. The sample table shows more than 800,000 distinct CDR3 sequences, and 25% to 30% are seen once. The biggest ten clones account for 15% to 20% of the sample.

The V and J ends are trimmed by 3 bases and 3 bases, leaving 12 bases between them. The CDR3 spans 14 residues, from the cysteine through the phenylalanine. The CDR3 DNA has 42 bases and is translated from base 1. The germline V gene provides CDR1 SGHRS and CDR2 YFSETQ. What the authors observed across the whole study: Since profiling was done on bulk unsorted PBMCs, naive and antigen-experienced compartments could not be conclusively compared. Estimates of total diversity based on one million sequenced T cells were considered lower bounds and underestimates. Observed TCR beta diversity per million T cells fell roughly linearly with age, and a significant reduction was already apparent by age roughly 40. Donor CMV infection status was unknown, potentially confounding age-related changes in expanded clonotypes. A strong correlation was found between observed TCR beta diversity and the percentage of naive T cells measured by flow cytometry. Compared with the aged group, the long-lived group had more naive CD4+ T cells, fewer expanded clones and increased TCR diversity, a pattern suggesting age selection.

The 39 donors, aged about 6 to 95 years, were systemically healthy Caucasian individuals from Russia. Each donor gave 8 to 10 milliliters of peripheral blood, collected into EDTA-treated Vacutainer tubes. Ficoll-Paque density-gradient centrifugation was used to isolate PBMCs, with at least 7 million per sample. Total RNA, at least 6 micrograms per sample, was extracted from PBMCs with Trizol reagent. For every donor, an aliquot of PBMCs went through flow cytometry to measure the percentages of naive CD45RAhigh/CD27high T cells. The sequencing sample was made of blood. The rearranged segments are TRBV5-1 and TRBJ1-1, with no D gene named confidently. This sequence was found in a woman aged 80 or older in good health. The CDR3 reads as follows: CASSWVGGDTEAFF. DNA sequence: TGCGCCAGCAGCTGGGTTGGTGGGGACACTGAAGCTTTCTTT.